This passage covers 3 T cell receptor beta chains from one sample sequenced in a study of T-cell reconstitution after alpha-beta-depleted transplantation in children. A library of TCRbeta sequences, prepared with unique molecular identifiers, was generated. TCRdb analysed the PCR reads with MiXCR anew, one entry per CDR3 protein. The table has a few hundred thousand distinct CDR3 sequences, around 9.7% seen once; the top ten hold about 4.8%. The starting material was PBMCs from the stem cell graft donor, obtained from the stem cell graft. These receptors were obtained from a human donor who donated a stem cell graft to a child with SCID.

This clonotype was seen repeatedly, ten times or more. The rearrangement uses TRBV6-1 and TRBJ1-2; possibly TRBD1 for D (6 bases). Germline-derived CDR1 and CDR2 are MNHNS and SASEGT. V lost 0 bases and J 5 bases, leaving 13 bases between the germline ends. There are 15 residues in the CDR3. The CDR3 here is CASSEAAGEGYGYTF. The CDR3 DNA reads as TGTGCCAGCAGTGAAGCGGCAGGGGAGGGTTATGGCTACACCTTC.

This clonotype showed up many times. This chain links TRBV5-1 with TRBJ1-1; D ambiguous. Trimming took off 0 bases at V and 5 bases at J, with 17 bases between the two ends. CDR3 length: 16 residues. CDR1 and CDR2 (germline): SGHRS, YFSETQ. The CDR3 here is CASSLESRVGVTEAFF. The DNA of the CDR3 is TGCGCCAGCAGCTTGGAATCTCGGGTAGGTGTTACTGAAGCTTTCTTT.

This clonotype was found a few times. This chain uses TRBV5-1 with TRBJ2-6; D may match TRBD1 or TRBD2 (5 bases each). Germline CDR1 SGHRS, CDR2 YFSETQ. CDR3 length: 19 amino acids. Trimming took off 0 bases at V and 2 bases at J, with 18 bases between the two ends. The CDR3 sequence: CASSLAGPRQGAGANVLTF. The CDR3, as DNA: TGCGCCAGCAGCTTGGCGGGACCTCGCCAAGGGGCTGGGGCCAACGTCCTGACTTTC.